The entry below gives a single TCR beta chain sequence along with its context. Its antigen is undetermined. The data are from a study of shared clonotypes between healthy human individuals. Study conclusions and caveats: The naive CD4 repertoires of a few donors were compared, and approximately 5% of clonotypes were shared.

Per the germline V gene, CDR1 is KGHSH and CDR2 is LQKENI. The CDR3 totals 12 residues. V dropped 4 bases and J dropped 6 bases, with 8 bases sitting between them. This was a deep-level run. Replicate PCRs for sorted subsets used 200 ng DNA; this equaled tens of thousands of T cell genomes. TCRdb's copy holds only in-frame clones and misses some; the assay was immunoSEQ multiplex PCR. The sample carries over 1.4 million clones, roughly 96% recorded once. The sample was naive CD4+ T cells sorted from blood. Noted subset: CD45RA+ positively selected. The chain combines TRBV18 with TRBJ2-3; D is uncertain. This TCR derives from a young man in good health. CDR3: CASSRPPDTQYF. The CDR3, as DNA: TGTGCCAGCTCACGGCCCCCGGATACGCAGTATTTT.